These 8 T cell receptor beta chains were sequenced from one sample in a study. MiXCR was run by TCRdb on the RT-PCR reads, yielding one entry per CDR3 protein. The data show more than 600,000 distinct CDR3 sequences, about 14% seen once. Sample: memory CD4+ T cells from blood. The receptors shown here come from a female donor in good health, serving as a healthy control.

The CDR3 DNA sequence: TGTGCCATCAGTGAGTCGAGAACAGGGGGCGATGGTGAGCAGTTCTTC. Translating gives CAISESRTGGDGEQFF. This rearrangement joins TRBV10-3 to TRBJ2-1, with 9 positions matching TRBD1. The CDR3 covers 16 residues. Looked up from germline, CDR1 is ENHRY and CDR2 is SYGVKD. Trimming removed 0 bases from V and 9 bases from J; junction bases left unmatched: 9.

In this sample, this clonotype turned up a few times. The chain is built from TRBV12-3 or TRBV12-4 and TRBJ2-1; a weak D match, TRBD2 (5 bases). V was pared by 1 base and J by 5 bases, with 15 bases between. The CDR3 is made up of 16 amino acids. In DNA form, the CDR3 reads TGTGCCAGCAGTTTAGGAGTCGAGCGGCAAAACAATGAGCAGTTCTTC. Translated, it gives CASSLGVERQNNEQFF.

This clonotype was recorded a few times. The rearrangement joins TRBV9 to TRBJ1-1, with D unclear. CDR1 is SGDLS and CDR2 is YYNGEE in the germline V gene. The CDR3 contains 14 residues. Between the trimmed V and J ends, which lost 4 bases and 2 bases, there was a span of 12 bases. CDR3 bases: TGTGCCAGCAGCCCCCGGACTCTAAACACTGAAGCTTTCTTT. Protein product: CASSPRTLNTEAFF.

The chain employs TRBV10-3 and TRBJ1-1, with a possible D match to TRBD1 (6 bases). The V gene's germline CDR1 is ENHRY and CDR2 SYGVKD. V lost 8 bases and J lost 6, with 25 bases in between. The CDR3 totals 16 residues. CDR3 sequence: CAISSHYRPGAAEAFF. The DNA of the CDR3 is TGTGCCATCTCCAGCCACTATCGTCCGGGGGCAGCTGAAGCTTTCTTT.

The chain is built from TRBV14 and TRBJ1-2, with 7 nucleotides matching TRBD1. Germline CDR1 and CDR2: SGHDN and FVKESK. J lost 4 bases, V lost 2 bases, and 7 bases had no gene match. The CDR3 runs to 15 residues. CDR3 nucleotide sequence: TGTGCCAGCAGCCAAAATCAGGGGGGTAGCTATGGCTACACCTTC. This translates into CASSQNQGGSYGYTF.

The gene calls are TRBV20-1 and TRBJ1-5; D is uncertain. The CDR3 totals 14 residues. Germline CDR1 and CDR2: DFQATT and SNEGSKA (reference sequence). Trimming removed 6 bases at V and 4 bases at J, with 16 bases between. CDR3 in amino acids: CSAHPRLENQPQHF. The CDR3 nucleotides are TGCAGTGCCCACCCAAGACTGGAAAATCAGCCCCAGCATTTT.

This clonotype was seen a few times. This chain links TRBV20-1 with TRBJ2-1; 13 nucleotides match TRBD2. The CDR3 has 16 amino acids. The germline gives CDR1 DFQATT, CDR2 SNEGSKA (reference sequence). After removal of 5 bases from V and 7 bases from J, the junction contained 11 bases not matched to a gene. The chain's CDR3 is CSAFSGLAGVGNEQFF. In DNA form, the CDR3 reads TGCAGTGCTTTTTCAGGACTAGCGGGAGTAGGGAATGAGCAGTTCTTC.

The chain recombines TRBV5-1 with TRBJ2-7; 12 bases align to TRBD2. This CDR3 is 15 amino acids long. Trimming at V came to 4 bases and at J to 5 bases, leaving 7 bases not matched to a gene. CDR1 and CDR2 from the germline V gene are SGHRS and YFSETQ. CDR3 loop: CASSDGLAGPNEQYF. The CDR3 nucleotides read TGCGCCAGCAGCGACGGACTAGCGGGGCCCAACGAGCAGTACTTC.